The T cell receptor beta chain described here comes from a study of PD-1 blockade in mismatch repair-deficient tumors. Study summary: Patients had 12 mismatch repair-deficient cancer types, all previously treated and progressing. Study-level points and caveats: Tumor-resident clones, often absent from pretreatment blood, expanded after pembrolizumab and then contracted.

PCR or immunohistochemistry showed mismatch repair deficiency in every enrolled patient. The TCR-sequenced patients were a few responders to pembrolizumab. This CDR3 region has 13 residues. Germline V gives CDR1 KGHSH, CDR2 LQKENI. V was clipped by 2 bases and J by 4 bases, with 9 bases between them. As to this clone: Antigen: not known.

Profiling relied on immunoSEQ multiplex PCR, and the TCRdb table lists in-frame clones only, not all of them. The sample has about 110,000 clones, about 80% seen once. The TCR comes from an adult with mismatch repair-deficient cancer. The sequencing here drew on peripheral blood, taken 60 weeks after starting pembrolizumab. The chain joins TRBV18 to TRBJ2-7, with unresolved D. The CDR3 nucleotides read TGTGCCAGCTCACCATCATCTACGTACGAGCAGTACTTC. This translates into CASSPSSTYEQYF.